This T cell receptor beta chain derives from a study of vaccination effects on CD4 cells after COVID-19. Before sequencing took place, the ViraFEST assay used viral peptide pools to expand antigen-specific CD4+ T cells. The authors isolated CD4+ T cells after about eleven days of culture. Subjects were given two BNT162b2 or mRNA-1273 vaccine doses. Vaccine recipients, nucleocapsid antibody negative, had no prior SARS-CoV-2 infection. Researchers reported culturing 2 million to 2.5 million PBMC in each well, adding roughly 10 IU/ml IL-2 and approximately 10 ug/ml peptides. Sequencing was performed with immunoSEQ multiplex PCR; in TCRdb, only in-frame clones are kept and a portion is missing. The sample has roughly 16,000 clones; about 80% are singletons. About this clone itself: Its antigen remains unidentified.

This sequence originates from a human donor who received a COVID-19 vaccine. Sequenced material: CD4+ T cells from PBMCs cultured with HCoV-NL63 spike peptides, taken after COVID-19 vaccination.

This chain's CDR3 is CSVIRGLHTEAFF. CDR3 coding DNA: TGCAGCGTCATCAGGGGACTCCACACTGAAGCTTTCTTT. This chain uses TRBV29-1 with TRBJ1-1; D is perhaps TRBD1 (6 bases). CDR3 length: 13 amino acids. Germline lookup yields CDR1 SQVTM and CDR2 ANQGSEA. Trimming pared 6 bases from V and 3 bases from J, leaving 14 bases between.